A single sample gave rise to the 7 T cell receptor beta chains below, sequenced in a study of response to subunit inactivated influenza vaccine. TCRdb recomputed calls from the RT-PCR reads with MiXCR, one row per CDR3 protein. The table has about 500,000 distinct CDR3 sequences, 15% to 20% seen once; the top ten hold over 2.5%. The starting material was CD4+ T cells sorted from PBMCs, obtained roughly 24 months after vaccination. All receptors come from a man between 50 and 75 years old who received an inactivated influenza vaccine.

This clonotype was seen once. The chain couples TRBV11-1 to TRBJ1-1; the D gene is possibly TRBD1 (6 bases). This CDR3 has 13 amino acids. CDR1 and CDR2 from the germline V gene are SGHAT and FQDESV (reference sequence). Trimming cost V 3 bases and J 7 bases, with 12 bases left between them. CDR3 DNA: TGTGCCAGCAGCTTTACGGCCAGGGGTGAAGCTTTCTTT. It is translated as CASSFTARGEAFF.

V is TRBV6-1 and J is TRBJ2-5; the D is unclear. The CDR3 length is 13 residues. In germline, CDR1 is MNHNS, CDR2 SASEGT. The V gene lost 7 bases and the J gene lost 4 bases, with 13 bases spanning the gap. The DNA for the CDR3 is TGTGCCAGCAAGTCCCCGGTAGGAGAGACCCAGTACTTC. It is translated as CASKSPVGETQYF.

V is TRBV28 and J is TRBJ2-2, with a weak D call TRBD1 (5 bases). The V gene's germline CDR1 is MDHEN and CDR2 SYDVKM. Between the trimmed V and J ends, which lost 5 bases and 3 bases, there was a span of 13 bases. The CDR3 totals 15 residues. The CDR3 loop is CASSTQGSYTGELFF. The CDR3 DNA is TGTGCCAGCAGTACTCAGGGATCGTACACCGGGGAGCTGTTTTTT.

The chain uses TRBV6-5 and TRBJ2-7, with a weak D call TRBD1 (6 bases). Trimming took 4 bases from V and 1 from J, leaving 14 bases between them. This CDR3 comprises 15 residues. Germline V gene sequence: CDR1 MNHEY, CDR2 SVGAGI. This CDR3 is CASSFTGISSYEQYF. CDR3 nucleotides: TGTGCCAGCAGTTTTACAGGGATAAGTTCCTACGAGCAGTACTTC.

The rearrangement links TRBV15 to TRBJ2-7; 8 nucleotides line up with TRBD1. This CDR3 region has 16 residues. V dropped 1 base and J dropped 4; count of bases not matched to a gene: 9. CDR1 is LNHNV and CDR2 is YYDKDF in the germline V gene (reference sequence). The CDR3 sequence is CATSRVFRDRSYEQYF. CDR3 sequence (DNA): TGTGCCACCAGCAGAGTTTTTCGGGACAGGAGTTACGAGCAGTACTTC.

The sample holds a few counts of this clonotype. The chain employs TRBV7-2 and TRBJ1-2; no clear D gene. V dropped 0 bases and J dropped 6 bases, with 14 bases sitting between them. Germline V gives CDR1 SGHTA, CDR2 FQGNSA. The CDR3 runs to 15 residues. CDR3 in amino acids: CASSLAEGRLHGYTF. As DNA, the CDR3 is TGTGCCAGCAGCTTAGCCGAGGGTAGGCTTCATGGCTACACCTTC.

This clonotype has just a few counts. This chain connects TRBV20-1 to TRBJ1-1; D not certain. Germline values: CDR1 DFQATT, CDR2 SNEGSKA (reference sequence). The CDR3 sequence is 16 residues long. V was shortened by 6 bases and J by 2 bases, with 22 bases between the two germline ends. This CDR3 is CSAHHPVRPPNTEAFF. In nucleotides, the CDR3 is TGCAGTGCCCACCACCCCGTCCGACCCCCAAACACTGAAGCTTTCTTT.